Presented here are 29 T cell receptor beta chains from one specimen sequenced in a study of T cell responses to AZD1222 COVID-19 vaccine. Clones were sequenced by immunoSEQ multiplex PCR, and TCRdb holds only the in-frame ones, with some missing. This table holds approximately 160,000 clones, about 92% found once. Sequenced here: peripheral blood, sampled on day 0 of AZD1222 vaccination. These receptors all stem from an adult in good health.

The genes are TRBV7-2 and TRBJ2-7; unclear D gene. This CDR3 contains 14 residues. V was cut by 1 base and J by 5 bases, with 12 bases left in between. Looked up from germline, CDR1 is SGHTA and CDR2 is FQGNSA. The CDR3 is CASSLVGRSHEQYF. The CDR3, as DNA: TGTGCCAGCAGCTTAGTGGGCAGATCCCACGAGCAGTACTTC.

J is TRBJ2-1 and V is TRBV4-2; 8 bases are shared with TRBD2. Germline CDR1 is LGHNA and CDR2 is YNFKEQ. J gave up 1 base and V 2 bases, and 7 bases lay outside the gene matches. CDR3 length equals 17 residues. As DNA, the CDR3 is TGTGCCAGCAGCCAACCGGAAGCGGGGGAGTCCTACAATGAGCAGTTCTTC. Translation gives CASSQPEAGESYNEQFF.

The chain recombines TRBV7-9 with TRBJ2-4, with a tentative D call TRBD2 (6 bases). Germline V lookup: CDR1 SEHNR, CDR2 FQNEAQ (reference sequence). This CDR3 region has 11 residues. Trimming left V 8 bases short and J 7 bases short, with 9 bases between. CDR3 bases: TGTGCCAGCTACAGCGGGAACATTCAGTACTTC. Residues: CASYSGNIQYF.

The chain is built from TRBV9 and TRBJ1-2; D remains ambiguous. This CDR3 has 14 residues. The germline V gene encodes CDR1 SGDLS and CDR2 YYNGEE. The V end was cut by 3 bases, the J end by 2 bases, with 11 bases between. CDR3 in DNA: TGTGCCAGCAGCGAAGGAGGCGTGAACTATGGCTACACCTTC. Translation: CASSEGGVNYGYTF.

This chain links TRBV9 with TRBJ2-5; the match to TRBD2 covers 11 bases. There are 16 residues in the CDR3. Losses at the gene ends were 4 bases for V and 7 bases for J; bases not matched to a gene: 12. The germline V gene has CDR1 SGDLS and CDR2 YYNGEE. CDR3: CASSPNSGGALGTQYF. For the CDR3, the DNA is TGTGCCAGCAGCCCCAATAGCGGGGGGGCCCTGGGGACCCAGTACTTC. Based on the CDR3 plus reference TRBV9 and TRBJ2-5, the full variable domain is DSGVTQTPKHLITATGQRVTLRCSPRSGDLSVYWYQQSLDQGLQFLIQYYNGEERAKGNILERFSAQQFPDLHSELNLSSLELGDSALYFCASSPNSGGALGTQYFGPGTRLLVL.

CDR3 nucleotide sequence: TGCGCCAGCAGCCAAGGGGGTTCACCCCTCCACTTT. Translating gives CASSQGGSPLHF. The rearrangement links TRBV4-1 to TRBJ1-6, with no clear D. The CDR3 extends over 12 amino acids. V lost 1 base and J lost 9, with 4 bases in between. Germline V CDR1 and CDR2: MGHRA, YSYEKL.

The gene calls are TRBV19 and TRBJ2-3; D gene ambiguous. V shed 0 bases and J shed 6 bases, with 7 bases lying between them. Germline V lookup: CDR1 LNHDA, CDR2 SQIVND (reference sequence). There are 13 residues in the CDR3. The CDR3 DNA sequence: TGTGCCAGTAGTATAGAGAATGGGGATACGCAGTATTTT. Translated: CASSIENGDTQYF.

The J gene is TRBJ1-4, the V gene TRBV10-3; no clear D gene. CDR3 length: 14 amino acids. Trimming shortened V by 2 bases and J by 7 bases, and 11 bases separated the two germline ends. Germline V lookup: CDR1 ENHRY, CDR2 SYGVKD. The CDR3 region is CAISEGAASEKLFF. The CDR3, as DNA: TGTGCCATCAGTGAGGGCGCGGCAAGTGAAAAACTGTTTTTT.

CDR3 region: CASGGQGASQPQHF. The CDR3, as DNA: TGTGCCAGCGGGGGACAGGGGGCCAGTCAGCCCCAGCATTTT. The rearrangement links TRBV2 to TRBJ1-5, with TRBD1 identical over 12 bases. This CDR3 region has 14 residues. The V segment lost 8 bases and the J segment 6 bases; nucleotides outside the gene matches: 5. Germline CDR1 reads SNHLY; CDR2 reads FYNNEI.

This clone has a single count. This sequence joins TRBV18 and TRBJ2-7, with D perhaps TRBD2 (6 bases). The germline gives CDR1 KGHSH, CDR2 LQKENI. With 3 bases removed from V and 0 bases from J, the gap between germline ends came to 12 bases. The CDR3 runs 15 residues. This CDR3 reads CASSPRSRGSYEQYF. CDR3 nucleotides: TGTGCCAGCTCACCCCGTTCGCGGGGCTCCTACGAGCAGTACTTC.

The V and J genes are TRBV5-5 and TRBJ2-3; tentative D call: TRBD1 (6 bases). Trimming took 2 bases from V and 4 from J, leaving 11 bases between them. The length of the CDR3 is 14 residues. Germline lookup yields CDR1 SGHKS and CDR2 YYEKEE (reference sequence). The CDR3 region is CASSFLEGADTQYF. In DNA, the CDR3 is TGTGCCAGCAGCTTTTTAGAGGGGGCAGATACGCAGTATTTT.

V gene TRBV27 combines with J gene TRBJ2-2; TRBD2 is a possible D gene (5 bases). The CDR3 contains 11 residues. Germline V CDR1 and CDR2: MNHEY, SMNVEV (reference sequence). The CDR3: CVITGDGELFF. CDR3 sequence (DNA): TGTGTCATAACCGGGGACGGGGAGCTGTTTTTT.

The chain uses TRBV6-2 or TRBV6-3 and TRBJ2-3; 9 bases fit TRBD1. This CDR3 has 15 residues. The germline CDR1 and CDR2 sequences are MNHEY and SVGEGT. The V gene end was trimmed by 0 bases and the J gene end by 4 bases; junction bases not matched to a gene: 2. The CDR3 protein is CASSYSGQGSDTQYF. The CDR3 coding sequence is TGTGCCAGCAGTTACTCGGGACAGGGTTCAGATACGCAGTATTTT.

The J gene is TRBJ2-5, the V gene TRBV12-3 or TRBV12-4; TRBD2 is a possible D gene (5 bases). This CDR3 spans 13 amino acids. V lost 4 bases, J lost 4 bases, and 10 bases lay in between. This CDR3 reads CASSSLSGETQYF. CDR3 DNA: TGTGCCAGCAGTTCCCTCAGCGGAGAGACCCAGTACTTC.

This clone was found once. The chain links TRBV30 to TRBJ2-5; TRBD2 agrees at 12 bases. The CDR3 contains 18 residues. V shed 0 bases and J 0 bases; nucleotides not matched to a gene: 8. The germline CDR1 and CDR2 sequences are GTSNPN and SVGIG (reference sequence). In DNA form, the CDR3 reads TGTGCCTGGAGTGTCCGCCGGACTAGCGGGAAATACCAAGAGACCCAGTACTTC. Its protein product is CAWSVRRTSGKYQETQYF. The whole variable domain, filled in from reference TRBV30 and TRBJ2-5, reads SQTIHQWPATLVQPVGSPLSLECTVEGTSNPNLYWYRQAAGRGLQLLFYSVGIGQISSEVPQNLSASRPQDRQFILSSKKLLLSDSGFYLCAWSVRRTSGKYQETQYFGPGTRLLVL.

The table lists this clone with a count of one. The chain employs TRBV30 and TRBJ1-3; D gene unclear. Germline CDR1 reads GTSNPN; CDR2 reads SVGIG (reference sequence). This CDR3 comprises 14 residues. Trimming removed 8 bases from V and 1 base from J, with 15 bases in between. This chain's CDR3 is CAAQPGQSGNTIYF. CDR3 DNA sequence: TGTGCCGCACAACCCGGGCAGTCTGGAAACACCATATATTTT.

This clone was detected only once. The V gene is TRBV5-1, the J gene TRBJ2-1, with TRBD2 matching over 12 bases. Losses at the gene ends were 5 bases for V and 4 bases for J; bases not matched to a gene: 4. Germline V CDR1 and CDR2: SGHRS, YFSETQ. The CDR3 has 15 amino acids. CDR3 nucleotides: TGCGCCAGCAGGAAAGGACTAGCGGGGTACAATGAGCAGTTCTTC. Translation gives CASRKGLAGYNEQFF.

This CDR3 reads CASSIGLIGNIQYF. DNA for the CDR3: TGTGCCAGTAGTATCGGACTAATTGGGAACATTCAGTACTTC. This chain links TRBV19 with TRBJ2-4, with D tentatively TRBD2 (6 bases). V lost 3 bases and J lost 7, with 13 bases in between. There are 14 residues in the CDR3. The germline gives CDR1 LNHDA, CDR2 SQIVND (reference sequence).

The gene calls are TRBV24-1 and TRBJ1-4, with D possibly matching TRBD1 (5 bases). The CDR3 extends over 14 amino acids. The germline V gene encodes CDR1 KGHDR and CDR2 SFDVKD. The V end was cut by 12 bases, the J end by 0 bases, with 13 bases between. The CDR3 spells CAAGGGATNEKLFF. Here the CDR3 DNA reads TGTGCCGCGGGGGGAGGAGCAACTAATGAAAAACTGTTTTTT.

The V gene is TRBV6-2 or TRBV6-3, the J gene TRBJ2-5, with 10 bases identical to TRBD2. Germline CDR1 MNHEY, CDR2 SVGEGT. The V segment lost 3 bases and the J segment 5 bases; nucleotides outside the gene matches: 12. The CDR3 has 17 residues. CDR3 nucleotide sequence: TGTGCCAGCAGTTATGAGGTGGAGCGGGGGGGCCTGGAGACCCAGTACTTC. Protein: CASSYEVERGGLETQYF.

The rearrangement joins TRBV30 to TRBJ1-5; TRBD1 matches 7 bases. V dropped 3 bases and J dropped 7; count of bases not matched to a gene: 12. Germline CDR1 is GTSNPN and CDR2 is SVGIG (reference sequence). The CDR3 totals 15 residues. CDR3 sequence reads: CAWSKGQAAPQPQHF. The CDR3 DNA reads as TGTGCCTGGAGCAAAGGACAGGCGGCCCCACAGCCCCAGCATTTT.

This clone was found a few times. V usage is TRBV2 and J usage is TRBJ2-3; tentatively, D is TRBD1 (6 bases). This CDR3 is built from 19 residues. Looked up from germline, CDR1 is SNHLY and CDR2 is FYNNEI. Trimming removed 4 bases at V and 2 bases at J, with 25 bases between. The CDR3 is CASSGAGDTPRLLTDTQYF. DNA for the CDR3: TGTGCCAGCAGTGGGGCAGGGGACACCCCACGCTTACTCACAGATACGCAGTATTTT.

The genes are TRBV5-4 and TRBJ1-4; 8 bases line up with TRBD1. Germline CDR1 and CDR2: SGHNT and YYREEE (reference sequence). The junction had 7 bases not matched to a gene; V was cut back by 4 bases and J by 8 bases. The CDR3 is 14 residues long. The CDR3 nucleotides are TGTGCCAGCAGCATGACAGGGGAAGCAGAAAAACTGTTTTTT. Residues: CASSMTGEAEKLFF.

CDR3 protein: CASSARQGPYSGNTIYF. The DNA of the CDR3 is TGTGCCAGCAGCGCCCGGCAGGGCCCTTACTCTGGAAACACCATATATTTT. This chain uses TRBV7-9 with TRBJ1-3, with D possibly being TRBD1 (5 bases). Trimming stripped 5 bases from V and 0 bases from J, with 17 bases between. This CDR3 region has 17 residues. Germline lookup yields CDR1 SEHNR and CDR2 FQNEAQ (reference sequence). The whole variable domain, remainder taken from reference TRBV7-9 and TRBJ1-3, is DTGVSQNPRHKITKRGQNVTFRCDPISEHNRLYWYRQTLGQGPEFLTYFQNEAQLEKSRLLSDRFSAERPKGSFSTLEIQRTEQGDSAMYLCASSARQGPYSGNTIYFGEGSWLTVV.

This clone was counted a single time. The rearrangement joins TRBV9 to TRBJ1-1, with a possible D match to TRBD1 (5 bases). The germline V gene encodes CDR1 SGDLS and CDR2 YYNGEE. This CDR3 is built from 13 residues. The V end lost 2 bases, the J end lost 3 bases, and 8 bases lay between the germline ends. This CDR3 reads CASSVDSYTEAFF. As DNA, the CDR3 is TGTGCCAGCAGCGTCGACAGTTACACTGAAGCTTTCTTT.

This chain links TRBV27 with TRBJ2-1; no firm D call. The length of the CDR3 is 11 residues. The germline V gene encodes CDR1 MNHEY and CDR2 SMNVEV (reference sequence). Trimming removed 5 bases from V and 11 bases from J, with 10 bases in between. In nucleotides, the CDR3 is TGTGCCAGCAGTGACGACGGCAAGCAGTTCTTC. It encodes CASSDDGKQFF.

The chain combines TRBV5-1 with TRBJ1-2; 10 nucleotides agree with TRBD1. The germline V gene has CDR1 SGHRS and CDR2 YFSETQ. The CDR3 runs to 15 residues. J was trimmed by 5 bases and V by 5 bases; bases with no gene match: 9. Here the CDR3 reads CASRSGQGEVYGYTF. Written as DNA, the CDR3 is TGCGCCAGCAGGAGTGGACAGGGGGAGGTATATGGCTACACCTTC. Drawing the rest from reference TRBV5-1 and TRBJ1-2, the complete variable domain is KAGVTQTPRYLIKTRGQQVTLSCSPISGHRSVSWYQQTPGQGLQFLFEYFSETQRNKGNFPGRFSGRQFSNSRSEMNVSTLELGDSALYLCASRSGQGEVYGYTFGSGTRLTVV.

The chain uses TRBV6-6 and TRBJ2-2, with D uncertain. CDR1 and CDR2 from the germline V gene are MNHNY and SVGAGI (reference sequence). V was cut by 1 base and J by 5 bases, with 8 bases left in between. The CDR3 consists of 14 residues. Here the CDR3 reads CASSYYLGTGELFF. The CDR3 coding sequence is TGTGCCAGCAGTTACTATTTAGGAACCGGGGAGCTGTTTTTT.

The chain is built from TRBV7-9 and TRBJ1-2; 10 nucleotides align to TRBD1. The CDR3 contains 18 residues. Germline assignment: CDR1 SEHNR and CDR2 FQNEAQ (reference sequence). V shed 5 bases, J shed 1 base, and the junction held 13 bases outside the gene matches. CDR3: CASSGYGTGEIGNYGYTF. The CDR3 bases are TGTGCCAGCAGCGGGTACGGGACAGGGGAGATCGGTAACTATGGCTACACCTTC.